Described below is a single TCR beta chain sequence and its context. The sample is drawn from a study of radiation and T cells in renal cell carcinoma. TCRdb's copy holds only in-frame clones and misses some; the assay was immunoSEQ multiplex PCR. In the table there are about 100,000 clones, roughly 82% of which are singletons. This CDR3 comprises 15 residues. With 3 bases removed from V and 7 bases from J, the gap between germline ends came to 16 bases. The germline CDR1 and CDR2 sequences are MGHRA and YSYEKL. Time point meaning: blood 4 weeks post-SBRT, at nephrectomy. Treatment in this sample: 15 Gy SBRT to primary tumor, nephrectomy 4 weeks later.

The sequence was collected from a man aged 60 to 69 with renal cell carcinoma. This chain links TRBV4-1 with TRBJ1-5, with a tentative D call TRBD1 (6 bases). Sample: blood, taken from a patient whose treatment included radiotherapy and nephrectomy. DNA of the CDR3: TGCGCCAGCAGCCAGGGATCACAGGGAGACCAGCCCCAGCATTTT. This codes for CASSQGSQGDQPQHF.